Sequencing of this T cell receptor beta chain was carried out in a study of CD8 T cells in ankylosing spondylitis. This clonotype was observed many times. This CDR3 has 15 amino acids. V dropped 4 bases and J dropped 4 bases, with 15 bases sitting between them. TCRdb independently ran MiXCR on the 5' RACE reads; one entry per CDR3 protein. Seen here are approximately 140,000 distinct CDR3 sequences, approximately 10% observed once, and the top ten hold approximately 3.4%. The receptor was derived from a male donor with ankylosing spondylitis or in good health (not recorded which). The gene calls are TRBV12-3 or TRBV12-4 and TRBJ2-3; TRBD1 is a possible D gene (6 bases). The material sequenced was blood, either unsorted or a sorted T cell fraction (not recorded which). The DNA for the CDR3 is TGTGCCAGCAGTTCTTCAGGGGATAATGCAGATACGCAGTATTTT. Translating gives CASSSSGDNADTQYF.